This T cell receptor (beta chain) was found in a study of T cells in Graves' hyperthyroidism and ophthalmopathy. The study's findings and limits: The authors' 13 V-J model separated ophthalmopathy from stable hyperthyroidism.

As to this clonotype: The antigen remains unidentified.

Orbital computed tomography, thyroid ultrasound, serum thyroxine and TRAb, and clinical symptoms together informed the diagnoses. Amplification of TCR beta CDR3 regions was performed using RNA transcripts as template. The HTBI primer set drove a first-round RT-PCR of the TCR CDR3. TCRdb reprocessed the multiplex PCR reads with MiXCR, giving one entry per CDR3 protein. In the table there are around 610,000 distinct CDR3 sequences, approximately 14% of which are singletons. Germline lookup yields CDR1 MGHRA and CDR2 YSYEKL. V lost 0 bases, J lost 3 bases, and 12 bases stayed unmatched. The CDR3 loop spans 20 amino acids.

The sequenced sample consisted of blood. The chain has TRBV4-1 and TRBJ2-7, with 15 bases aligning to TRBD2. The source of this sequence is a woman in her thirties or forties with Graves' ophthalmopathy. In DNA form, the CDR3 reads TGCGCCAGCAGCCAAGAAAGGCTACGGACTAGCGGGAGGGCCCTCTACGAGCAGTACTTC. Translated, it gives CASSQERLRTSGRALYEQYF.